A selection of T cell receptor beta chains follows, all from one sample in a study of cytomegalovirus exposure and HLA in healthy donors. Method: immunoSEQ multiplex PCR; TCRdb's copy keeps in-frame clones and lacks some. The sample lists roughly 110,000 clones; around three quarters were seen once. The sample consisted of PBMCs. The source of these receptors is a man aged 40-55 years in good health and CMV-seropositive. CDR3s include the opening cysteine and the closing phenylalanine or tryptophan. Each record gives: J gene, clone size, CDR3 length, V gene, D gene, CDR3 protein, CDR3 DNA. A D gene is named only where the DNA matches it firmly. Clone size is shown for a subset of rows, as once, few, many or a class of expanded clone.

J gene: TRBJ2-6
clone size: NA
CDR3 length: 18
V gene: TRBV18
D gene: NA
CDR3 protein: CASSPVTAGNSGANVLTF
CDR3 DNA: TGTGCCAGCTCACCAGTCACGGCAGGGAACTCTGGGGCCAACGTCCTGACTTTC

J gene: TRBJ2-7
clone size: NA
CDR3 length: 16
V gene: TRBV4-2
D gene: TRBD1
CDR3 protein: CASSQDRGQGSYEQYF
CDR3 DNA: TGTGCCAGCAGCCAAGATAGGGGGCAGGGGTCCTACGAGCAGTACTTC

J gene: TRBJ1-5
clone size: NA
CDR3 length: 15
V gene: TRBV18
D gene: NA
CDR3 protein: CASSPLGQTNQPQHF
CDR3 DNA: TGTGCCAGCTCACCACTGGGGCAGACAAATCAGCCCCAGCATTTT

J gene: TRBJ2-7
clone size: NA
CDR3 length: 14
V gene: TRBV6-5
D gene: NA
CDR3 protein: CASSYSPLGAEQYF
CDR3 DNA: TGTGCCAGCAGTTACTCGCCACTAGGAGCCGAGCAGTACTTC

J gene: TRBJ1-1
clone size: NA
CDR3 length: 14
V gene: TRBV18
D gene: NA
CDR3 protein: CASSPPNMIAGAFF
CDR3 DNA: TGTGCCAGCTCACCACCTAATATGATTGCAGGGGCTTTCTTT

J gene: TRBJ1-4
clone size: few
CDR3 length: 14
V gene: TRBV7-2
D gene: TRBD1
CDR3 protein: CASSLAGGYEKLFF
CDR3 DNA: TGTGCCAGCAGCTTGGCAGGGGGCTATGAAAAACTGTTTTTT

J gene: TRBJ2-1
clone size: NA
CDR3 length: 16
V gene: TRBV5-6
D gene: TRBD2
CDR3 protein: CASSHVRGGVYNEQFF
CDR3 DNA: TGTGCCAGCAGCCACGTGCGCGGGGGGGTGTACAATGAGCAGTTCTTC

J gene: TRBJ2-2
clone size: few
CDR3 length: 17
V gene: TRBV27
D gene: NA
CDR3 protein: CASSLSPRTGRAGELFF
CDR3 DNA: TGTGCCAGCAGTTTATCCCCGAGGACAGGGAGGGCCGGGGAGCTGTTTTTT

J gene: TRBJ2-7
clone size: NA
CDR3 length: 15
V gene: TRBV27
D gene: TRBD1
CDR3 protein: CASSMGDRLNYEQYF
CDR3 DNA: TGTGCCAGCAGTATGGGGGACAGGCTAAACTACGAGCAGTACTTC

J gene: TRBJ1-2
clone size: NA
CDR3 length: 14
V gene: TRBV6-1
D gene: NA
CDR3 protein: CASSRARGSGGYTF
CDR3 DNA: TGTGCCAGCAGCAGGGCTCGGGGGTCGGGTGGCTACACCTTC

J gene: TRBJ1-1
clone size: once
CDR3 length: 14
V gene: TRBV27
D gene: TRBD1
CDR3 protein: CASSFIRDRSEAFF
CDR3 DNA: TGTGCCAGCAGTTTCATCCGGGACAGAAGTGAAGCTTTCTTT

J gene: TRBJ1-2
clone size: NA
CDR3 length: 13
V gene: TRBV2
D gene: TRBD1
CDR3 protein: CASTRQGYYGYTF
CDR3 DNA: TGTGCCAGCACCAGACAGGGGTACTATGGCTACACCTTC

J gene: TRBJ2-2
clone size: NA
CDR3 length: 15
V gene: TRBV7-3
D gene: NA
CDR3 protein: CASSLTGDRTGELFF
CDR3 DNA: TGTGCCAGCAGCTTAACCGGGGATAGAACCGGGGAGCTGTTTTTT

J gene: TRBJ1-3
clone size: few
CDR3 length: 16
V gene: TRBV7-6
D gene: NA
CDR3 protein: CASSPEPRARGNTIYF
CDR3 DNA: TGTGCCAGCAGCCCCGAGCCTAGAGCAAGGGGAAACACCATATATTTT

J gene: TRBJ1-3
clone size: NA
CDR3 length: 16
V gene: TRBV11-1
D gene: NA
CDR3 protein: CASSLAGGYSGNTIYF
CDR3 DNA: TGTGCCAGCAGCTTAGCGGGAGGATACTCTGGAAACACCATATATTTT

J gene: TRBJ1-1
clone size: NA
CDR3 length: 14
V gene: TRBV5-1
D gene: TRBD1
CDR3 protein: CASSPAGGYTEAFF
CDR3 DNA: TGCGCCAGCAGCCCAGCAGGGGGCTATACTGAAGCTTTCTTT

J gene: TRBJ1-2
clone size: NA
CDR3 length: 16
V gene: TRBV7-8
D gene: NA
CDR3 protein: CASSYSQSTAGYGYTF
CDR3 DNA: TGTGCCAGCAGCTATAGCCAATCGACAGCGGGCTATGGCTACACCTTC

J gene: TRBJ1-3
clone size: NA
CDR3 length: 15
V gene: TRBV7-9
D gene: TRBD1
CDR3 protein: CSSSLTGVGGNTIYF
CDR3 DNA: TGTTCCAGCAGCCTCACAGGGGTTGGCGGAAACACCATATATTTT

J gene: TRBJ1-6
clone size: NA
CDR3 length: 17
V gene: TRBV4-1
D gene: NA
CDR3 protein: CASSQDGADTAGSPLHF
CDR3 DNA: TGCGCCAGCAGCCAAGATGGGGCGGACACGGCGGGATCACCCCTCCACTTT

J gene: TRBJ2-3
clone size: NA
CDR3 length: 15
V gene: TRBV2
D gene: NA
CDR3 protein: CASSGGYPLTDTQYF
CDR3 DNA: TGTGCCAGCAGTGGAGGGTACCCCCTCACAGATACGCAGTATTTT

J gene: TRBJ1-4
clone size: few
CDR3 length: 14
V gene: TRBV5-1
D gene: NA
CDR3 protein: CASSSSGSNEKLFF
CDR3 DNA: TGCGCCAGCAGCTCGAGCGGGTCTAATGAAAAACTGTTTTTT

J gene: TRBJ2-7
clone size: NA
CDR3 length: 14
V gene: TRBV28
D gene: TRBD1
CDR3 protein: CASSFTGGPYEQYF
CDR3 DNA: TGTGCCAGCAGTTTTACAGGGGGGCCCTACGAGCAGTACTTC

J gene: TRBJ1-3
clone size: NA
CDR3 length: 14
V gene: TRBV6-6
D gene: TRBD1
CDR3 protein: CASRSTGAGNTIYF
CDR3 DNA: TGTGCCAGCAGGTCGACAGGGGCTGGAAACACCATATATTTT

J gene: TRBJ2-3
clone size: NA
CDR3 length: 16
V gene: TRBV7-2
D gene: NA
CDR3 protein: CASSFGGGRTTDTQYF
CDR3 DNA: TGTGCCAGCAGCTTTGGGGGGGGCCGGACCACAGATACGCAGTATTTT

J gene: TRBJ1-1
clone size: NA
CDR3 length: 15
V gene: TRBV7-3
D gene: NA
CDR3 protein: CASSLGRTTNTEAFF
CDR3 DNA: TGTGCCAGCAGCTTAGGTCGGACAACGAACACTGAAGCTTTCTTT

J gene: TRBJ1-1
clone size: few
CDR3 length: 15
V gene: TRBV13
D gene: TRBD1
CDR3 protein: CASSSDQGAGTEAFF
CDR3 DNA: TGTGCCAGCAGCTCGGACCAGGGGGCGGGTACTGAAGCTTTCTTT

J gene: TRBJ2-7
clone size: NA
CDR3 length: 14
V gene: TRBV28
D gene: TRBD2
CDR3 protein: CASSLSAGGLEQYF
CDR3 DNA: TGTGCCAGCAGTTTGTCAGCGGGGGGGCTCGAGCAGTACTTC